This T cell receptor (beta chain) was observed in a study of beta chain features in type 1 diabetes. Broader study findings: Type 1 diabetes patients showed fewer insertions and more deletions at VDJ junctions. Moderately but significantly shorter TCRB CDR3s were found in Type 1 diabetes patients in all four CD4+ subsets.

Heparinised blood was drawn once per donor, averaging around 120 mL. Reverse transcribing all isolated RNA meant expressed TCRB transcripts were sequenced. Average reads for naive, central memory and regulatory T cell samples were several million. Using immunoSEQ multiplex PCR, the repertoire was profiled, and TCRdb retains in-frame clones only, with some absent. Of about 710,000 clones listed, roughly an eighth are singletons. The CDR3 length is 11 residues. CDR1 is SNHLY and CDR2 is FYNNEI in the germline V gene. This clone was detected only a few times. The antigen is unknown. The junction shows a germline mismatch at one end, possibly a read error.

The source of this sequence is a man younger than 30 with type 1 diabetes. This sequence joins TRBV2 and TRBJ1-2, with D tentatively TRBD1 (6 bases). Sequenced material: naive CD4+ T cells from blood. CDR3 residues: CAGRGFYGYTF. CDR3 nucleotides: TGTGCCGGCAGGGGATTCTATGGCTACACCTTC.